The text below deals with one TCR beta chain. The germline V and J ends were trimmed by 4 bases and 6 bases, with 12 bases remaining between them. The CDR3 consists of 13 residues. Germline CDR1 MNHEY, CDR2 SVGEGT. The data were produced by immunoSEQ multiplex PCR, yet TCRdb's version contains in-frame clones alone and is incomplete. In total, the table holds roughly 190,000 clones. This sample was included in a study of control samples from healthy donors and cancer patients. The sequencing sample was made of blood. The chain carries TRBV6-2 or TRBV6-3 and TRBJ1-2; the D gene is possibly TRBD1 (5 bases). The sequence was collected from a woman in her twenties or thirties in good health. The CDR3 nucleotides are TGTGCCAGCAGTTTTGCGGCGGGACATGGCTACACCTTC. Amino acid sequence: CASSFAAGHGYTF.